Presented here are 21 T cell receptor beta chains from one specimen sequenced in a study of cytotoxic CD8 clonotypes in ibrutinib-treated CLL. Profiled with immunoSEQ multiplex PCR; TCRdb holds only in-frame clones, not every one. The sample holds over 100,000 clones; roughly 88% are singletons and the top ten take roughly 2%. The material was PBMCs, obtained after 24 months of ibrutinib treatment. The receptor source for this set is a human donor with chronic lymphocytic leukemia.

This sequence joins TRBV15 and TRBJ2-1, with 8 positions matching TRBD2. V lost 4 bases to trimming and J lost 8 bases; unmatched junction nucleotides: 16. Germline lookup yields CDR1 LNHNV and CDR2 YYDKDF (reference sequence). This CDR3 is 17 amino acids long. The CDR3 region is CATSTGAGLAALDEQFF. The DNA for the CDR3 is TGTGCCACCAGCACCGGCGCTGGACTAGCCGCCTTGGATGAGCAGTTCTTC.

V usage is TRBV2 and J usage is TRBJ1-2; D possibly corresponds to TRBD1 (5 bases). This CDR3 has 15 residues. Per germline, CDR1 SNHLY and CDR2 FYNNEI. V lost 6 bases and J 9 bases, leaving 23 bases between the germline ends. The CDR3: CASRGGWRDIRSYTF. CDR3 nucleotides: TGTGCCAGCAGGGGGGGATGGAGGGATATAAGGAGCTACACCTTC.

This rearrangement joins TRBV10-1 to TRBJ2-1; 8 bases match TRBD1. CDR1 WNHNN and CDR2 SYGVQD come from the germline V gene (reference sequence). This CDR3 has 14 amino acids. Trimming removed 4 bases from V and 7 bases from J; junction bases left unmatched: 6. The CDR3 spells CASSVSGGANEQFF. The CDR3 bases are TGCGCCAGCAGTGTGTCAGGGGGCGCGAATGAGCAGTTCTTC.

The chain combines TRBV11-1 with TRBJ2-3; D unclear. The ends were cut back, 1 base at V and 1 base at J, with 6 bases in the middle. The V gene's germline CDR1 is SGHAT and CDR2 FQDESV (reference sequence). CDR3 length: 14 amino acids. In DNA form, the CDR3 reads TGTGCCAGCAGCTTAGGTACCCGCACAGATACGCAGTATTTT. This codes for CASSLGTRTDTQYF.

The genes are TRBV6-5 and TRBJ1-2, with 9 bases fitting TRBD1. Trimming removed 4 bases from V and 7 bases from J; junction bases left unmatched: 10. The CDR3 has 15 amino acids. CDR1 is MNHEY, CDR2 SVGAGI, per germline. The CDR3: CASSFRTGEDSGYTF. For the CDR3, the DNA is TGTGCCAGCAGTTTCCGGACAGGGGAGGACTCTGGCTACACCTTC.

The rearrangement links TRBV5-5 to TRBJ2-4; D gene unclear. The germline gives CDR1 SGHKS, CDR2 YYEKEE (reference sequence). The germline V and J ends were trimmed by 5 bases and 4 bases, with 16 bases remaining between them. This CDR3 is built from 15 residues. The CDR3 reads CASSDGTHYKNIQYF. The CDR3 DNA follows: TGTGCCAGCAGTGACGGCACCCACTATAAAAACATTCAGTACTTC. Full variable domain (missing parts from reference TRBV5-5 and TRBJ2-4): DAGVTQSPTHLIKTRGQQVTLRCSPISGHKSVSWYQQVLGQGPQFIFQYYEKEERGRGNFPDRFSARQFPNYSSELNVNALLLGDSALYLCASSDGTHYKNIQYFGAGTRLSVL.

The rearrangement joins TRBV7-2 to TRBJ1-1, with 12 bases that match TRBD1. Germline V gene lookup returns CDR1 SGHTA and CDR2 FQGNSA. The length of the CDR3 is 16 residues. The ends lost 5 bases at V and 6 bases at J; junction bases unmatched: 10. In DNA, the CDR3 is TGTGCCAGCAGCGGGACAGGGGGCGCGTCGTTCTCTGAAGCTTTCTTT. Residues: CASSGTGGASFSEAFF.

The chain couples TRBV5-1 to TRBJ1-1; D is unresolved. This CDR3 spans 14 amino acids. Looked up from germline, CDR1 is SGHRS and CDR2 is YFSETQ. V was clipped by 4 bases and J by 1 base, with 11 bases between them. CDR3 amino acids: CASSPLVRNTEAFF. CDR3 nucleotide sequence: TGCGCCAGCAGCCCACTAGTTAGGAACACTGAAGCTTTCTTT.

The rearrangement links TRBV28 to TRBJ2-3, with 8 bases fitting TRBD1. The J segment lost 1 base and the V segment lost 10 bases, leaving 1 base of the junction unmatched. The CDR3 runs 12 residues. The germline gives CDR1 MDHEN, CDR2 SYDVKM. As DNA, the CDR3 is TGTGCCACGGACAGGGGCACAGATACGCAGTATTTT. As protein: CATDRGTDTQYF.

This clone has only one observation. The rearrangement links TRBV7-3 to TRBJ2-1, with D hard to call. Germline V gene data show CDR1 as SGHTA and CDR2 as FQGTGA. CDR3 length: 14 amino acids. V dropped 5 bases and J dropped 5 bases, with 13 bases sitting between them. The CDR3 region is CASSVHMADNEQFF. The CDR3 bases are TGTGCCAGCAGCGTCCATATGGCCGACAATGAGCAGTTCTTC.

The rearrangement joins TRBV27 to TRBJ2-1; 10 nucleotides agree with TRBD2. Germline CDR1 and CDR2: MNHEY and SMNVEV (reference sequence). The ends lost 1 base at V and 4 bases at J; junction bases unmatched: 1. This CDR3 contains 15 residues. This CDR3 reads CASSLLAGGYNEQFF. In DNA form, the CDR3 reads TGTGCCAGCAGTTTATTAGCGGGAGGATACAATGAGCAGTTCTTC.

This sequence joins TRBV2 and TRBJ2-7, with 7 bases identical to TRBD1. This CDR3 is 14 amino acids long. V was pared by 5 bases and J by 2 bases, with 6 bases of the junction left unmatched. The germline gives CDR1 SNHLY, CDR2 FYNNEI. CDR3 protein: CASSTGTDAYEQYF. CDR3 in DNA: TGTGCCAGCAGTACCGGGACAGATGCCTACGAGCAGTACTTC. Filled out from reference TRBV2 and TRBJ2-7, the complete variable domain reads EPEVTQTPSHQVTQMGQEVILRCVPISNHLYFYWYRQILGQKVEFLVSFYNNEISEKSEIFDDQFSVERPDGSNFTLKIRSTKLEDSAMYFCASSTGTDAYEQYFGPGTRLTVT.

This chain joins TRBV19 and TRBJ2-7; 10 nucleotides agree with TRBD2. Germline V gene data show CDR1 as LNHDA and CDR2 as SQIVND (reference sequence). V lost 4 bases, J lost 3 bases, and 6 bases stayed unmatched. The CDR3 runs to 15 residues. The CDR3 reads CASSKLAGIFYEQYF. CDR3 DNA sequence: TGTGCCAGTAGTAAACTAGCGGGAATTTTCTACGAGCAGTACTTC.

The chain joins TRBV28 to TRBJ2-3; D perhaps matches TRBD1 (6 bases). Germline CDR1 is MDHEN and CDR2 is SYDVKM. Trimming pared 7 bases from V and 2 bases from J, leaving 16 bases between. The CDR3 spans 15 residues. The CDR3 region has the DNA TGTGCCAGCACCACTCTAGGACAGTCCACAGATACGCAGTATTTT. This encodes CASTTLGQSTDTQYF.

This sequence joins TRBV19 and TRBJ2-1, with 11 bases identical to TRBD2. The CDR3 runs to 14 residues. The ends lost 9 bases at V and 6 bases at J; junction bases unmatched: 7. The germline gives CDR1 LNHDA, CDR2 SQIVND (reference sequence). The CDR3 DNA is TGTGCCAGCAGCCTAGCGGGAGGATCCAATGAGCAGTTCTTC. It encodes CASSLAGGSNEQFF.

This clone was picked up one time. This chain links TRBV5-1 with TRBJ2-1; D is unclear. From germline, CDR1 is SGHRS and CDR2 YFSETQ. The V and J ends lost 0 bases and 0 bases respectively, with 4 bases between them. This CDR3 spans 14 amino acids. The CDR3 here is CASSLESSYNEQFF. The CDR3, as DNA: TGCGCCAGCAGCTTGGAGAGCTCCTACAATGAGCAGTTCTTC.

The DNA of the CDR3 is TGCGCCAGCAGCCGCCGGGCGGGGGGCCCCTACGAGCAGTACTTC. The encoded protein is CASSRRAGGPYEQYF. J is TRBJ2-7 and V is TRBV4-1, with TRBD2 matching 8 bases. With V trimmed by 4 bases and J by 2 bases, 7 bases remained unmatched. Germline CDR1 and CDR2: MGHRA and YSYEKL. This CDR3 comprises 15 residues.

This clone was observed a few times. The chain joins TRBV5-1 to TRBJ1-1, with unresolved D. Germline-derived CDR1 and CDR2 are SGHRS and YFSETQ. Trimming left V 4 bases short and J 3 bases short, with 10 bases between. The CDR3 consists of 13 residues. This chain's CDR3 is CASSLRDDTEAFF. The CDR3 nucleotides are TGCGCCAGCAGCCTCCGAGATGACACTGAAGCTTTCTTT. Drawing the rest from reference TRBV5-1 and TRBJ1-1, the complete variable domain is KAGVTQTPRYLIKTRGQQVTLSCSPISGHRSVSWYQQTPGQGLQFLFEYFSETQRNKGNFPGRFSGRQFSNSRSEMNVSTLELGDSALYLCASSLRDDTEAFFGQGTRLTVV.

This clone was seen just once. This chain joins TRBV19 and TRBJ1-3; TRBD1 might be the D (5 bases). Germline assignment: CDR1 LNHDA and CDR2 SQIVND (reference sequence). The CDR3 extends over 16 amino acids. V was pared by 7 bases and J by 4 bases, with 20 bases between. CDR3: CASTTPAGRQGNTIYF. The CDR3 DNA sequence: TGTGCCAGTACCACGCCAGCGGGGCGACAGGGAAACACCATATATTTT.

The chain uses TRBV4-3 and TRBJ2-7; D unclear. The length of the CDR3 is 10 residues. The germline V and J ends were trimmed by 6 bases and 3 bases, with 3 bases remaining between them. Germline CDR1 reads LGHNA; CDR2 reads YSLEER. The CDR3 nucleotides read TGCGCCAGCAGTCGCTACGAGCAGTACTTC. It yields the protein CASSRYEQYF.

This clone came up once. For the CDR3, the DNA is TGTGCCATCGGGCGACAGGGGGGGGAGACCCAGTACTTC. Translating it yields CAIGRQGGETQYF. The V gene is TRBV10-3, the J gene TRBJ2-5; 9 bases line up with TRBD1. Trimming took 8 bases from V and 5 from J; bases not matched to a gene: 6. The CDR3 loop spans 13 amino acids. In germline, CDR1 is ENHRY, CDR2 SYGVKD.